These T cell receptor beta chains were read from a single sample in a study of control samples from healthy donors and cancer patients. TCRdb's copy holds only in-frame clones and misses some; the assay was immunoSEQ multiplex PCR. The data hold about 43,000 clones, with less than 95% observed a single time. Material: blood. These TCRs come from a man aged 55 to 69 in good health. Both conserved end residues are part of each CDR3. The order of the fields is V gene, clone size, J gene, D gene, CDR3 DNA, CDR3 protein. A D gene is named only where the DNA matches it firmly. Only part of the rows carry a size: once, few, many, or a class if the clone is expanded.

V: TRBV7-9; size: NA; J: TRBJ1-5; D: NA; DNA: TGTGCCAGCAACAGGGAGGGAAGCAATCAGCCCCAGCATTTT; CDR3: CASNREGSNQPQHF
V: TRBV27; size: NA; J: TRBJ1-2; D: NA; DNA: TGTGCCAGCAGTCCACAGGGTTCATATGGCTACACCTTC; CDR3: CASSPQGSYGYTF
V: TRBV5-4; size: once; J: TRBJ2-1; D: TRBD2; DNA: TGTGCCAGCAGCTTCGGACTAGCGGGCTACAATGAGCAGTTCTTC; CDR3: CASSFGLAGYNEQFF
V: TRBV5-6; size: NA; J: TRBJ2-3; D: TRBD2; DNA: TGTGCCAGCAGTCCGGGGGGGGCCAGCACAGATACGCAGTATTTT; CDR3: CASSPGGASTDTQYF
V: TRBV28; size: once; J: TRBJ1-3; D: NA; DNA: TGTGCCAGCAGTTTGATAATAGGAAACTCTGGAAACACCATATATTTT; CDR3: CASSLIIGNSGNTIYF
V: TRBV5-3; size: NA; J: TRBJ1-2; D: NA; DNA: TGTGCCAGAAGCTTGCTGGTCAGACCTAACTATGGCTACACCTTC; CDR3: CARSLLVRPNYGYTF
V: TRBV19; size: NA; J: TRBJ2-1; D: NA; DNA: TGTGCCAGTAGTACGTGGGAGTTCGCGCAGTTCTTC; CDR3: CASSTWEFAQFF
V: TRBV6-1; size: NA; J: TRBJ1-6; D: NA; DNA: TGTGCCAGCAGTGAATTTGTCAGGACGAGCTCCTATAATTCACCCCTCCACTTT; CDR3: CASSEFVRTSSYNSPLHF
V: TRBV2; size: NA; J: TRBJ2-1; D: TRBD1; DNA: TGTGCCAGCAGCAAACAGGGGGCGGTCAATGAGCAGTTCTTC; CDR3: CASSKQGAVNEQFF
V: TRBV4-2; size: NA; J: TRBJ2-6; D: NA; DNA: TGTGCCAGCAGCCAAGTTCAGAGCTCTGGGGCCAACGTCCTGACTTTC; CDR3: CASSQVQSSGANVLTF
V: TRBV11-2; size: NA; J: TRBJ1-5; D: TRBD1; DNA: TGTGCCAGCAGCCGGACAGGGGATAGCAATCAGCCCCAGCATTTT; CDR3: CASSRTGDSNQPQHF
V: TRBV3-1/TRBV3-2; size: NA; J: TRBJ2-2; D: NA; DNA: TGTGCCAGCAGCCCCTCAAGGTGGGGAGGCACCGGGGAGCTGTTTTTT; CDR3: CASSPSRWGGTGELFF
V: TRBV7-9; size: few; J: TRBJ2-1; D: NA; DNA: TGTGCCAGCAGTCCGGGCAACAACAATGAGCAGTTCTTC; CDR3: CASSPGNNNEQFF
V: TRBV6-6; size: NA; J: TRBJ2-2; D: NA; DNA: TGTGCCAGCAGGACAGTAAACACCGGGGAGCTGTTTTTT; CDR3: CASRTVNTGELFF
V: TRBV3-1/TRBV3-2; size: few; J: TRBJ1-5; D: NA; DNA: TGTGCCAGCAGCCAGGGACGAGACAATCAGCCCCAGCATTTT; CDR3: CASSQGRDNQPQHF
V: TRBV5-4; size: NA; J: TRBJ2-7; D: NA; DNA: TGTGCCAGCAGCAGGGACGGTGGCACCTACGAGCAGTACTTC; CDR3: CASSRDGGTYEQYF
V: TRBV29-1; size: NA; J: TRBJ2-7; D: NA; DNA: TGCAGCGTCCTACCGGGCCCCTACGAGCAGTACTTC; CDR3: CSVLPGPYEQYF
V: TRBV4-1; size: NA; J: TRBJ1-6; D: NA; DNA: TGCGCCAGCAGCCAAAAACCCAGGGAAATTGGTTATTCCTATAATTCACCCCTCCACTTT; CDR3: CASSQKPREIGYSYNSPLHF
V: TRBV11-2; size: NA; J: TRBJ2-7; D: NA; DNA: TGTGCCAGCAGCTTAGACGGGTTCGGCGCCCCCTACGAGCAGTACTTC; CDR3: CASSLDGFGAPYEQYF
V: TRBV5-1; size: NA; J: TRBJ1-6; D: NA; DNA: TGCGCCAGCAGCTTGGAGGGGAATCGGGGCTCACCCCTCCACTTT; CDR3: CASSLEGNRGSPLHF
V: TRBV19; size: once; J: TRBJ2-1; D: NA; DNA: TGTGCCAGTAGTAGGGGGCTCAGCGGGAACTACAATGAGCAGTTCTTC; CDR3: CASSRGLSGNYNEQFF
V: TRBV7-9; size: NA; J: TRBJ2-1; D: NA; DNA: TGTGCCAGCAGCTTAAGAGCAGGGTCTATAAATGAGCAGTTCTTC; CDR3: CASSLRAGSINEQFF
V: TRBV3-1/TRBV3-2; size: NA; J: TRBJ1-1; D: TRBD1; DNA: TGTGCCAGCAGCCACAGGACAGGGAACACTGAAGCTTTCTTT; CDR3: CASSHRTGNTEAFF
V: TRBV3-1/TRBV3-2; size: NA; J: TRBJ1-4; D: NA; DNA: TGTGCCAGCAGCCAAGTTGGGCCCGGGCGTGAGGAGGAAAAACTGTTTTTT; CDR3: CASSQVGPGREEEKLFF
V: TRBV24-1; size: NA; J: TRBJ2-1; D: NA; DNA: TGTGCCACCAGTGCGTGGCAGTACAATGAGCAGTTCTTC; CDR3: CATSAWQYNEQFF
V: TRBV2; size: NA; J: TRBJ2-7; D: NA; DNA: TGTGCCAGCAAACGTGGGGTTTCCCAGGACTACGAGCAGTACTTC; CDR3: CASKRGVSQDYEQYF
V: TRBV6-5; size: once; J: TRBJ2-7; D: TRBD1; DNA: TGTGCCAGCAGTTACGATGAGGACAGGGAGTCCTACGAGCAGTACTTC; CDR3: CASSYDEDRESYEQYF
V: TRBV10-2; size: NA; J: TRBJ2-1; D: TRBD1; DNA: TGCGCCAGCAGTGATTGGCCGGGACAGGGCTCCTACAATGAGCAGTTCTTC; CDR3: CASSDWPGQGSYNEQFF
V: TRBV11-2; size: NA; J: TRBJ2-7; D: NA; DNA: TGTGCCAGCAGCTATGGACAGAAAGAGCAGTACTTC; CDR3: CASSYGQKEQYF
V: TRBV9; size: NA; J: TRBJ2-2; D: NA; DNA: TGTGCCAGCAGCCGTAACACCGGGGAGCTGTTTTTT; CDR3: CASSRNTGELFF
V: TRBV19; size: NA; J: TRBJ2-3; D: NA; DNA: TGTGCCAGTAGTATAGGTGGACGAGATACGCAGTATTTT; CDR3: CASSIGGRDTQYF
V: TRBV7-9; size: NA; J: TRBJ2-5; D: NA; DNA: TGTGCCAGCAGCCACCCGTTTCGGGAAGGGGAGACCCAGTACTTC; CDR3: CASSHPFREGETQYF
V: TRBV7-2; size: NA; J: TRBJ2-1; D: NA; DNA: TGTGCCAGCAGCTTACTATTGACGATTATCAGATACAATGAGCAGTTCTTC; CDR3: CASSLLLTIIRYNEQFF
V: TRBV13; size: NA; J: TRBJ1-5; D: NA; DNA: TGTGCCAGCAGCTTAACCCCAGGGCAGCCCCAGCATTTT; CDR3: CASSLTPGQPQHF
V: TRBV7-9; size: NA; J: TRBJ1-1; D: NA; DNA: TGTGCCAGCAGCTTAAAGGGCGGATACATGAACACTGAAGCTTTCTTT; CDR3: CASSLKGGYMNTEAFF
V: TRBV7-9; size: NA; J: TRBJ2-5; D: NA; DNA: TGTGCCAGCAGCTTAGCTCGGGTTCCAGAGACCCAGTACTTC; CDR3: CASSLARVPETQYF
V: TRBV3-1/TRBV3-2; size: NA; J: TRBJ1-1; D: TRBD1; DNA: TGTGCCAGCAGCCCCTATAGGAGACAGGGGATGAACACTGAAGCTTTCTTT; CDR3: CASSPYRRQGMNTEAFF
V: TRBV5-6; size: NA; J: TRBJ1-3; D: TRBD1; DNA: TGTGCCAGCAGCTTGGACCGGGACAGGGGAAACACCATATATTTT; CDR3: CASSLDRDRGNTIYF
V: TRBV6-5; size: NA; J: TRBJ1-4; D: NA; DNA: TGTGCCACTCGAAGGGCCGGGACCCCTAATGAAAAACTGTTTTTT; CDR3: CATRRAGTPNEKLFF
V: TRBV7-9; size: NA; J: TRBJ2-7; D: NA; DNA: TGTGCCAGCAGCTTAGTGGCAGGAGCCCTCTCCTACGAGCAGTACTTC; CDR3: CASSLVAGALSYEQYF
V: TRBV7-2; size: NA; J: TRBJ2-5; D: NA; DNA: TGTGCCAGCAGCTCACAGTTCCAAGAGACCCAGTACTTC; CDR3: CASSSQFQETQYF
V: TRBV6-5; size: NA; J: TRBJ2-7; D: TRBD2; DNA: TGTGCCAGCAGTCCCGTTGGCGGGAGAGGCGAGCAGTACTTC; CDR3: CASSPVGGRGEQYF
V: TRBV9; size: NA; J: TRBJ2-7; D: TRBD2; DNA: TGTGCCAGCAGCGCCTCCGGGACTAGCTACTACGAGCAGTACTTC; CDR3: CASSASGTSYYEQYF
V: TRBV27; size: NA; J: TRBJ1-5; D: NA; DNA: TGTGCCAGCAGTGCCTCTCATCAGCCCCAGCATTTT; CDR3: CASSASHQPQHF
V: TRBV18; size: NA; J: TRBJ1-1; D: NA; DNA: TGTGCCAGCTCACCACAGGGCACGAGGTTGAACACTGAAGCTTTCTTT; CDR3: CASSPQGTRLNTEAFF
V: TRBV27; size: NA; J: TRBJ1-3; D: NA; DNA: TGTGCCAGCAGTTCCGCGGTCTCTGGAAACACCATATATTTT; CDR3: CASSSAVSGNTIYF
V: TRBV19; size: NA; J: TRBJ1-6; D: NA; DNA: TGTGCCAGTAGTATGGTGGGGGCCGGTAATTCACCCCTCCACTTT; CDR3: CASSMVGAGNSPLHF
V: TRBV28; size: NA; J: TRBJ1-4; D: TRBD1; DNA: TGTGCCAGCAGTTTGACGGGACAGGGGGCCGACAGTAATGAAAAACTGTTTTTT; CDR3: CASSLTGQGADSNEKLFF